Below are 7 T cell receptor beta chains sequenced from a single sample in a study of blood T cell repertoires in COVID-19. Using immunoSEQ multiplex PCR, the repertoire was profiled, and TCRdb retains in-frame clones only, with some absent. Of about 98,000 clones listed, about 90% are singletons. What was sequenced was peripheral blood. These receptors came from a man in his forties or fifties with active COVID-19.

V is TRBV7-2 and J is TRBJ2-3, with TRBD2 as a possible D gene (6 bases). CDR1 and CDR2 (germline): SGHTA, FQGNSA. The CDR3 length is 14 residues. Trimming left V 5 bases short and J 4 bases short, with 13 bases between. DNA of the CDR3: TGTGCCAGCAGCCCGGAGACTAGGGCAGATACGCAGTATTTT. It translates to CASSPETRADTQYF.

This sequence joins TRBV6-2 or TRBV6-3 and TRBJ1-5, with a tentative D call TRBD1 (6 bases). The germline V and J ends were trimmed by 3 bases and 9 bases, with 9 bases remaining between them. CDR1 is MNHEY and CDR2 is SVGEGT in the germline V gene. The CDR3 contains 12 residues. Here the CDR3 DNA reads TGTGCCAGCAGTTATCACAGGGCGCCCCAGCATTTT. As protein: CASSYHRAPQHF.

The rearrangement links TRBV6-1 to TRBJ1-1, with 8 bases that match TRBD1. The length of the CDR3 is 19 residues. V gave up 2 bases and J gave up 1 base; unmatched junction bases: 15. Germline loops: CDR1 MNHNS, CDR2 SASEGT. In DNA, the CDR3 is TGTGCCAGCAGTGAACCCCTCCCGGGACAGGTTCAGGCGAACACTGAAGCTTTCTTT. It is translated as CASSEPLPGQVQANTEAFF.

The CDR3 DNA reads as TGTGCCAGTAGTCCCGACAGGGGGCGTGGGCGGTCTGGGGCCAACGTCCTGACTTTC. This translates into CASSPDRGRGRSGANVLTF. This chain connects TRBV19 to TRBJ2-6, with 10 bases that match TRBD1. The junction had 11 bases not matched to a gene; V was cut back by 5 bases and J by 1 base. The CDR3 extends over 19 amino acids. Germline V lookup: CDR1 LNHDA, CDR2 SQIVND (reference sequence).

The chain combines TRBV5-1 with TRBJ2-7; the match to TRBD2 covers 7 bases. The CDR3 runs to 12 residues. The V segment lost 7 bases and the J segment 6 bases; nucleotides outside the gene matches: 7. CDR1 and CDR2 from the germline V gene are SGHRS and YFSETQ. The CDR3 reads CASSLGGGEQYF. The CDR3, as DNA: TGCGCCAGCTCACTGGGGGGGGGCGAGCAGTACTTC.

This clone was observed once. This chain links TRBV19 with TRBJ1-4, with TRBD1 as a possible D gene (6 bases). This CDR3 region has 14 residues. Between the trimmed V and J ends, which lost 2 bases and 5 bases, there was a span of 9 bases. The germline V gene encodes CDR1 LNHDA and CDR2 SQIVND (reference sequence). The CDR3 sequence: CASSITGQNEKLFF. The CDR3 coding sequence is TGTGCCAGTAGTATAACAGGGCAAAATGAAAAACTGTTTTTT. The full variable domain, its missing parts supplied by reference TRBV19 and TRBJ1-4, is DGGITQSPKYLFRKEGQNVTLSCEQNLNHDAMYWYRQDPGQGLRLIYYSQIVNDFQKGDIAEGYSVSREKKESFPLTVTSAQKNPTAFYLCASSITGQNEKLFFGSGTQLSVL.

This rearrangement joins TRBV21-1 to TRBJ2-1; the listed D gene, TRBD1, was not tested against the DNA. TRBV21-1 is described as a pseudogene. CDR3 length equals 14 residues. CDR3 sequence reads: CASPGTLSYNEQFF. CDR3 DNA: TGTGCCAGCCCCGGGACACTCTCCTACAATGAGCAGTTCTTC.